The entry that follows covers one TCR beta chain sequence. Antigen unknown. Regarding treatment: skin biopsy from PPD injection site in Mantoux-positive individual. A UMI-containing oligonucleotide was joined by 3' ligation to the TCR cDNA template. Input was roughly 1 to 1000 ng of DNase-treated total RNA without cell sorting. These data originate in a study of naive and memory T cell subsets. The study, taken as a whole, reports: Reportedly, tuberculin skin test sites gave far more TCRs than other biopsies. Delayed type IV hypersensitivity infiltration was taken to explain higher tuberculin-site TCR counts. The RNA method is potentially sensitive to activation and differentiation changes.

Four PCR rounds used nested alpha and beta constant region primers plus the SP2 primer. One entry per CDR3 protein results from TCRdb running MiXCR on the UMI-ligation and nested PCR reads. The sample contains about 14,000 distinct CDR3 sequences, about 5% of which appear only once. This CDR3 has 15 residues. With 3 bases removed from V and 2 bases from J, the gap between germline ends came to 10 bases. The germline V gene encodes CDR1 SGHTA and CDR2 FQGNSA. The receptor's source is an adult in good health. This chain links TRBV7-2 with TRBJ1-4; no reliable D call. The sequences come from skin, collected from a tuberculin skin test site. CDR3 sequence: CASSLQPTTNEKLFF. DNA of the CDR3: TGTGCCAGCAGCTTGCAGCCAACGACTAATGAAAAACTGTTTTTT.